This TCR beta chain is from a study of identical twins. The study, taken as a whole, reports: Models underestimated how often monozygotic twins shared out-of-frame TCR alpha. Insertions ran lower in abundant cord blood beta clonotypes, though not in memory repertoires.

Points on this clonotype: Its antigen remains unidentified.

The V and J ends lost 4 bases and 0 bases, in that order; junction bases with no gene match: 13. Germline lookup yields CDR1 SGHNT and CDR2 YYREEE (reference sequence). The CDR3 is 18 residues long. A universal primer site was created by template switching, with the cDNA bearing unique molecular identifiers. TCRdb analysed the 5' RACE reads with MiXCR anew, one entry per CDR3 protein. This sample has 420,000 or so distinct CDR3 sequences, with roughly 18% found just once. The V and J genes are TRBV5-4 and TRBJ2-1; 7 bases align to TRBD2. The sample consisted of naive T cells sorted from blood. This clonotype was obtained from a man aged 50 to 59 in good health. Here the CDR3 DNA reads TGTGCCAGCAGCGCCCGGGGAGGGCGGTCGAGCTCCTACAATGAGCAGTTCTTC. Amino acid sequence: CASSARGGRSSSYNEQFF.